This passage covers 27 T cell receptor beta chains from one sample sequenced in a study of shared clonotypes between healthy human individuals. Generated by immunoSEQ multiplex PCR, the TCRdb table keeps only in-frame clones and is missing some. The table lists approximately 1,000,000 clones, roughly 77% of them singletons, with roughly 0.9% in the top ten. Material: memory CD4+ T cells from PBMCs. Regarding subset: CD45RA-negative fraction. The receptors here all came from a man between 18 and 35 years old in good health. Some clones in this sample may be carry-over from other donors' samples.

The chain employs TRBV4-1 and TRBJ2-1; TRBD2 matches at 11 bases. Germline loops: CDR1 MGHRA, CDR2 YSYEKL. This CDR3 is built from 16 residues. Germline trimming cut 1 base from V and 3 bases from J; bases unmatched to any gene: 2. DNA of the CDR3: TGCGCCAGCAGCCAAGTGACTAGCGGGGTCTACAATGAGCAGTTCTTC. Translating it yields CASSQVTSGVYNEQFF.

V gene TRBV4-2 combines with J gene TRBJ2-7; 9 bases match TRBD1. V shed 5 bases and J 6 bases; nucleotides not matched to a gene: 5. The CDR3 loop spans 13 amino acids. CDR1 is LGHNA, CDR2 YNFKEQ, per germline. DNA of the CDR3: TGTGCCAGCAGCGGACAGGGGCAAGGCGAGCAGTACTTC. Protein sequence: CASSGQGQGEQYF.

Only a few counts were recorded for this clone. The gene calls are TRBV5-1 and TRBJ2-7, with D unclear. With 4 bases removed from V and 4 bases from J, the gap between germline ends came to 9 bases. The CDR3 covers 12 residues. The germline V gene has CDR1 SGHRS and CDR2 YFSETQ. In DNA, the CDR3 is TGCGCCAGCAGCGTTGCCTCTTACGAGCAGTACTTC. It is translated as CASSVASYEQYF.

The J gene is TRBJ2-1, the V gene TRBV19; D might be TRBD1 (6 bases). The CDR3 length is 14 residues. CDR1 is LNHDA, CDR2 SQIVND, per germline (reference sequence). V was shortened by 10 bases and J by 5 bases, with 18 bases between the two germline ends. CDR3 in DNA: TGTGCCACTCAGGGGAAATTGGGGAACAATGAGCAGTTCTTC. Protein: CATQGKLGNNEQFF.

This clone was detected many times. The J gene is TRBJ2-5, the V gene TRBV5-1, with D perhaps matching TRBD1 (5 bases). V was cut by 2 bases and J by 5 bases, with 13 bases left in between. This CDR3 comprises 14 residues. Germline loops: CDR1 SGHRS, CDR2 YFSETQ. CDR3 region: CASSLRGNRETQYF. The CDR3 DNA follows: TGCGCCAGCAGCTTAAGGGGAAATCGGGAGACCCAGTACTTC.

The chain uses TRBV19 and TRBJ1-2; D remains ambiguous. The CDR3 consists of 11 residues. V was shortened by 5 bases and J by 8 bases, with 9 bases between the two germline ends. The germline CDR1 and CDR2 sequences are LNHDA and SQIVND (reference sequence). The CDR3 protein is CASSPGWGYTF. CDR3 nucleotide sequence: TGTGCCAGTAGTCCCGGGTGGGGCTACACCTTC.

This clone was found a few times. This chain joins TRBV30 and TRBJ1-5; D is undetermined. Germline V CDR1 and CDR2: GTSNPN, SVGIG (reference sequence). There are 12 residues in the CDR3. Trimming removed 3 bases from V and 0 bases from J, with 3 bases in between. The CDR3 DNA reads TGTGCCTGGAGCAATAGCAATCAGCCCCAGCATTTT. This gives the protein CAWSNSNQPQHF.

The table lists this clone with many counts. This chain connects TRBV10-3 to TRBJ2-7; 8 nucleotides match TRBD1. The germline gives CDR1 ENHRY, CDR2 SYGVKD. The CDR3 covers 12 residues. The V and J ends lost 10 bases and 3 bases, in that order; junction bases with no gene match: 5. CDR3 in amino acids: CATRTGHYEQYF. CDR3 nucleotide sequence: TGTGCCACAAGGACAGGGCACTACGAGCAGTACTTC.

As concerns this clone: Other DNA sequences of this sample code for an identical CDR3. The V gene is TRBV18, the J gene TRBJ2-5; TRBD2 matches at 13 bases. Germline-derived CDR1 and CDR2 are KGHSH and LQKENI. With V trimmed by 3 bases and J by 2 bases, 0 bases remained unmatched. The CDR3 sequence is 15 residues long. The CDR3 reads CASSPGLAGQETQYF. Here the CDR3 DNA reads TGTGCCAGCTCACCGGGACTAGCGGGGCAAGAGACCCAGTACTTC.

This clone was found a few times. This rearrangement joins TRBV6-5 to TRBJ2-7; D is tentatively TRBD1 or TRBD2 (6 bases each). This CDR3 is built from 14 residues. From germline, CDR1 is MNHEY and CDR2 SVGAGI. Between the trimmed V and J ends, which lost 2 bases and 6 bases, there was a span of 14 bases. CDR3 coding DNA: TGTGCCAGCAGTTACGGGGGGCGTGGAACCGAGCAGTACTTC. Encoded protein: CASSYGGRGTEQYF.

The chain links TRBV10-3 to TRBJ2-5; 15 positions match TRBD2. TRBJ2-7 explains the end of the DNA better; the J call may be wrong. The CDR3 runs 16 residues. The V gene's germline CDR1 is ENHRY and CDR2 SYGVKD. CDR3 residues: CAISESGLAGGNEQYF. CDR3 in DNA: TGTGCCATCAGTGAGTCGGGACTAGCGGGAGGTAACGAGCAGTACTTC.

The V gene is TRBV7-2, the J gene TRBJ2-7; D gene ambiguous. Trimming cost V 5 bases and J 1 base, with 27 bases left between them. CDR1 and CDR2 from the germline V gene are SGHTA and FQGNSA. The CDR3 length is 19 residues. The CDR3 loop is CASSGYLDRKGAGSYEQYF. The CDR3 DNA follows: TGTGCCAGCAGCGGTTATCTCGATAGGAAAGGAGCCGGGTCCTACGAGCAGTACTTC. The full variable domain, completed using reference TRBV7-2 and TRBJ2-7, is GAGVSQSPSNKVTEKGKDVELRCDPISGHTALYWYRQSLGQGLEFLIYFQGNSAPDKSGLPSDRFSAERTGGSVSTLTIQRTQQEDSAVYLCASSGYLDRKGAGSYEQYFGPGTRLTVT.

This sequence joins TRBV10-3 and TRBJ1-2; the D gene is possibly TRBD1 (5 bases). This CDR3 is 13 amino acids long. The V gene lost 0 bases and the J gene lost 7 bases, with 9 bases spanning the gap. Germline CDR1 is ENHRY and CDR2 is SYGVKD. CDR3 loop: CAISESQGSGYTF. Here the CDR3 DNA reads TGTGCCATCAGTGAGTCGCAGGGAAGTGGCTACACCTTC.

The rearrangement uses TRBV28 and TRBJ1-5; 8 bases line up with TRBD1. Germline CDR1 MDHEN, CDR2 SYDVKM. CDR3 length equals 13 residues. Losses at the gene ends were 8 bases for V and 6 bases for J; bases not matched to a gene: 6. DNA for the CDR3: TGTGCCAGCTACAGGGGGAATCTTCAGCCCCAGCATTTT. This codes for CASYRGNLQPQHF.

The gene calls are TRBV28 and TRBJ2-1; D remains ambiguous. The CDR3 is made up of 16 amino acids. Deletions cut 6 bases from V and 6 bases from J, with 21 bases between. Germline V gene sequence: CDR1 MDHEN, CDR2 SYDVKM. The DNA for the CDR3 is TGTGCCAGCAGCCCCCCAGAGTCGGCCCCCAGCAATGAGCAGTTCTTC. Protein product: CASSPPESAPSNEQFF.

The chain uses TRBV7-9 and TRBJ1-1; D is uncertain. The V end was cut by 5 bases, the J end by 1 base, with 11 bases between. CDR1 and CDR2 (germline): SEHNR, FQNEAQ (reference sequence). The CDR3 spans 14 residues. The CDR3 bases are TGTGCCAGCAGCCCACTCGCCTCGAACACTGAAGCTTTCTTT. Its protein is CASSPLASNTEAFF.

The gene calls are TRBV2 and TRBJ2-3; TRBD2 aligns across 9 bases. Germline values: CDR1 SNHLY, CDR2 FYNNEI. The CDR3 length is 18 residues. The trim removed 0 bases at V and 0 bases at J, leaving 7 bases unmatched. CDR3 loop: CASSEAGPSGVSTDTQYF. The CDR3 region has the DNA TGTGCCAGCAGTGAAGCAGGGCCTAGCGGGGTTAGCACAGATACGCAGTATTTT. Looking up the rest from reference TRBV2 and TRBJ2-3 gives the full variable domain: EPEVTQTPSHQVTQMGQEVILRCVPISNHLYFYWYRQILGQKVEFLVSFYNNEISEKSEIFDDQFSVERPDGSNFTLKIRSTKLEDSAMYFCASSEAGPSGVSTDTQYFGPGTRLTVL.

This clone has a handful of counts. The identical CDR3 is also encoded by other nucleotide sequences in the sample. Here the CDR3 reads CASSPSTGNQPQHF. The DNA of the CDR3 is TGCGCCAGCAGCCCCTCGACAGGTAATCAGCCCCAGCATTTT. The chain couples TRBV5-1 to TRBJ1-5, with D possibly TRBD1 on 6 matching bases. Germline CDR1 is SGHRS and CDR2 is YFSETQ. V gave up 4 bases and J gave up 4 bases, with 12 bases separating them. The CDR3 has 14 residues. The full variable domain, with the rest looked up from reference TRBV5-1 and TRBJ1-5, is KAGVTQTPRYLIKTRGQQVTLSCSPISGHRSVSWYQQTPGQGLQFLFEYFSETQRNKGNFPGRFSGRQFSNSRSEMNVSTLELGDSALYLCASSPSTGNQPQHFGDGTRLSIL.

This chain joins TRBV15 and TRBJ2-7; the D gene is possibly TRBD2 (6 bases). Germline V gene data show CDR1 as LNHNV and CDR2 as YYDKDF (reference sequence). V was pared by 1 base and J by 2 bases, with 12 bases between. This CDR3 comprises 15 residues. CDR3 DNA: TGTGCCACCAGCAGAGTCGGAGGGAGAACCTACGAGCAGTACTTC. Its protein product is CATSRVGGRTYEQYF.

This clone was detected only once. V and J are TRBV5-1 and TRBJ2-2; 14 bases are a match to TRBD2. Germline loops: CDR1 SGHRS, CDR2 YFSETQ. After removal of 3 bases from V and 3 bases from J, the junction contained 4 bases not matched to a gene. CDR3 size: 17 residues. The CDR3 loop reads CASSSGLAGADTGELFF. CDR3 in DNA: TGCGCCAGCAGCTCGGGACTAGCGGGAGCTGACACCGGGGAGCTGTTTTTT.

CDR3 sequence: CASSLGRERYNEQFF. The CDR3 nucleotides read TGTGCCAGCAGCTTGGGGCGGGAGCGCTACAATGAGCAGTTCTTC. V usage is TRBV7-3 and J usage is TRBJ2-1; TRBD2 matches at 7 bases. Trimming took 3 bases from V and 3 from J; bases not matched to a gene: 5. From germline, CDR1 is SGHTA and CDR2 FQGTGA. This CDR3 comprises 15 residues.

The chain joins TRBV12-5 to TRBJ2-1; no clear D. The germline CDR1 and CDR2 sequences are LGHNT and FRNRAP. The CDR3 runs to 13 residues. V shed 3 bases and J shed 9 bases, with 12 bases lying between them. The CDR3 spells CASGLEEGTEQFF. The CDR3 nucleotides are TGTGCTAGTGGTTTAGAAGAAGGAACTGAGCAGTTCTTC.

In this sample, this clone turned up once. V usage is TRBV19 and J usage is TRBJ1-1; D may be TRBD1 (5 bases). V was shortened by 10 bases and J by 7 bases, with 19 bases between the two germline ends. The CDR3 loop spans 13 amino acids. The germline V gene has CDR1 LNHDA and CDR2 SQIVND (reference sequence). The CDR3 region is CATAEMGGGEAFF. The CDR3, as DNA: TGTGCCACCGCCGAAATGGGGGGGGGTGAAGCTTTCTTT. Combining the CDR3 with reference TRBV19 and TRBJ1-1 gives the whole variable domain DGGITQSPKYLFRKEGQNVTLSCEQNLNHDAMYWYRQDPGQGLRLIYYSQIVNDFQKGDIAEGYSVSREKKESFPLTVTSAQKNPTAFYLCATAEMGGGEAFFGQGTRLTVV.

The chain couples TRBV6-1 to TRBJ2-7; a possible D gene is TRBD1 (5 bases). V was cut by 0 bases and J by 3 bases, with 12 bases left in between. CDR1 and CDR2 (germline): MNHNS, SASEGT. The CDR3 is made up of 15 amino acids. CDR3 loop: CASSEARVTGYEQYF. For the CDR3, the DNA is TGTGCCAGCAGTGAAGCCAGGGTAACGGGCTACGAGCAGTACTTC.

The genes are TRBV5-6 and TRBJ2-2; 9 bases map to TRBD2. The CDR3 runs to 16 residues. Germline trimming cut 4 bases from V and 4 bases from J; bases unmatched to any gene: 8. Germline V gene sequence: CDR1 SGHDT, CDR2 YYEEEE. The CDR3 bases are TGTGCCAGCAGCAAGCGGGATAGCGGGAGCACCGGGGAGCTGTTTTTT. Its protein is CASSKRDSGSTGELFF.

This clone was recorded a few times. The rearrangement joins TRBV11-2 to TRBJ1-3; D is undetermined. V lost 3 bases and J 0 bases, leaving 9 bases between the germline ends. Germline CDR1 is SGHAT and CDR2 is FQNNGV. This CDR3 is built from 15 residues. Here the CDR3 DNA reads TGTGCCAGCAGCTTGTCACATAACTCTGGAAACACCATATATTTT. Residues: CASSLSHNSGNTIYF.

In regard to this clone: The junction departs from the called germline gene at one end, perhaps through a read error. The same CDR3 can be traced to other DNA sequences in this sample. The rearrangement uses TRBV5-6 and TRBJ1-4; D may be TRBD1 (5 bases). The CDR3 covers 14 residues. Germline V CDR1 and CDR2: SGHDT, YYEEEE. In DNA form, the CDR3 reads TGTGCCAGCAGCTTGGCGGGGGGTAATGAAAAGCTGTTTTTT. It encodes CASSLAGGNEKLFF.